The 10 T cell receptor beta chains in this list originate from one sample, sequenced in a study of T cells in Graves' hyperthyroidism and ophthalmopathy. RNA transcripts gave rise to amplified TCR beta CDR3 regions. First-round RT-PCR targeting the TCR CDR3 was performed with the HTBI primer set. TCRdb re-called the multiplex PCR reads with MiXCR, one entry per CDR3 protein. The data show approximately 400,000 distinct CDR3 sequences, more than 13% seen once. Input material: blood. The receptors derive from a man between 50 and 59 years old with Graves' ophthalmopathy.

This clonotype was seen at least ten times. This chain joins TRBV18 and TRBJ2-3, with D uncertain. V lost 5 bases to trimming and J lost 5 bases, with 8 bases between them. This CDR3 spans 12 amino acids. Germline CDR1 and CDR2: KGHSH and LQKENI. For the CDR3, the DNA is TGTGCCAGCTCATTCCCCAAAGATACGCAGTATTTT. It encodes CASSFPKDTQYF.

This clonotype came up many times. The CDR3 loop is CASNEAGNTGELFF. CDR3 sequence (DNA): TGTGCCAGCAATGAGGCAGGGAACACCGGGGAGCTGTTTTTT. This chain links TRBV2 with TRBJ2-2, with no clear D. The CDR3 spans 14 residues. Trimming took 7 bases from V and 1 from J, leaving 10 bases between them. CDR1 SNHLY and CDR2 FYNNEI come from the germline V gene.

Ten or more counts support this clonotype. CDR3 amino acids: CASSPIGGSSTGELFF. The CDR3 DNA follows: TGTGCCAGCTCACCAATCGGGGGGAGTAGCACCGGGGAGCTGTTTTTT. This sequence joins TRBV18 and TRBJ2-2; 7 bases are shared with TRBD2. CDR1 and CDR2 from the germline V gene are KGHSH and LQKENI. This CDR3 is built from 16 residues. V was pared by 2 bases and J by 4 bases, with 7 bases of the junction left unmatched.

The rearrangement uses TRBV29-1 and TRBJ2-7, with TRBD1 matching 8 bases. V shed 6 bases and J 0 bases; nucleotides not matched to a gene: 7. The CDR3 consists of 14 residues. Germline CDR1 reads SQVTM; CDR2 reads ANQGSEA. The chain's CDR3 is CSVLGQGPSYEQYF. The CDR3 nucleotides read TGCAGCGTCCTCGGACAGGGCCCCTCCTACGAGCAGTACTTC.

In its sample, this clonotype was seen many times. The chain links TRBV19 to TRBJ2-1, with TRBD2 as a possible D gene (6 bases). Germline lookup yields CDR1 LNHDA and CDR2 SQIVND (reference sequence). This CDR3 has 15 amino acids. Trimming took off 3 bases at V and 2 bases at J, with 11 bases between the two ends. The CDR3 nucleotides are TGTGCCAGTAGTATCCGTAGCGGTACCTACAATGAGCAGTTCTTC. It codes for CASSIRSGTYNEQFF.

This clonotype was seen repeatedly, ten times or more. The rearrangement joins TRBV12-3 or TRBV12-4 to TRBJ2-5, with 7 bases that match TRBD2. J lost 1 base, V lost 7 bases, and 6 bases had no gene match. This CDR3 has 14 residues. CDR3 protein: CASTLGTIQETQYF. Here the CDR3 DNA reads TGTGCCAGCACCCTCGGGACTATCCAAGAGACCCAGTACTTC.

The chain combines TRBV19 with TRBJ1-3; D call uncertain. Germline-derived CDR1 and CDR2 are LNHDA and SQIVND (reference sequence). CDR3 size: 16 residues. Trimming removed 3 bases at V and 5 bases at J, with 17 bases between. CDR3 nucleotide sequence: TGTGCCAGTAGTATTGGTAACGGGAATCGAAGAAACACCATATATTTT. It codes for CASSIGNGNRRNTIYF.

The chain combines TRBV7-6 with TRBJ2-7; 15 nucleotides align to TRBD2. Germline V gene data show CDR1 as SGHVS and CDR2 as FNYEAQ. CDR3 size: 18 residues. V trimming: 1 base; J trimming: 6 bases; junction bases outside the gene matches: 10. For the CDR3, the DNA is TGTGCCAGCAGCTTAGACGCGGGACTAGCGGGAGGTTTGTTCGAGCAGTACTTC. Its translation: CASSLDAGLAGGLFEQYF.

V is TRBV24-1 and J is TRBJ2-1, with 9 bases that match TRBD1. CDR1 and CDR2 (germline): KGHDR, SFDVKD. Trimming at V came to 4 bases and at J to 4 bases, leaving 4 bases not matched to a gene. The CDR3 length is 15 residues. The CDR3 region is CATSEPGQGYNEQFF. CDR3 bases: TGTGCCACCAGTGAACCGGGACAGGGATACAATGAGCAGTTCTTC.

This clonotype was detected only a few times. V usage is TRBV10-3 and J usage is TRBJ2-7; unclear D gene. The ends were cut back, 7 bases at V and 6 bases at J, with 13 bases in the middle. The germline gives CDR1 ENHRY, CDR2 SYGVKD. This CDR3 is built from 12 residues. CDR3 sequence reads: CAITTDTSEQYF. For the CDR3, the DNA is TGTGCCATCACCACCGACACCTCCGAGCAGTACTTC.